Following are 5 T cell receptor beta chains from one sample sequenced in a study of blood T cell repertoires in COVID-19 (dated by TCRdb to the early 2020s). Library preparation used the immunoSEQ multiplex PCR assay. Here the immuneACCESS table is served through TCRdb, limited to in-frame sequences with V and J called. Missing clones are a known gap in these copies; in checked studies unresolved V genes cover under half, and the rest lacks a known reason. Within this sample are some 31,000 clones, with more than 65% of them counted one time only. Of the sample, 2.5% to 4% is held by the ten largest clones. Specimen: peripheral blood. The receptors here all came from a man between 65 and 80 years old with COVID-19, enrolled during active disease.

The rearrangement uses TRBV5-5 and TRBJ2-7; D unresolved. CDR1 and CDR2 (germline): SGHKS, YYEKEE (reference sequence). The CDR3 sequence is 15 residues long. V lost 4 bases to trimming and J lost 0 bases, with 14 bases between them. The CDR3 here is CASSLDVLHSYEQYF. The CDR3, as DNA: TGTGCCAGCAGCCTAGACGTACTACACTCCTACGAGCAGTACTTC.

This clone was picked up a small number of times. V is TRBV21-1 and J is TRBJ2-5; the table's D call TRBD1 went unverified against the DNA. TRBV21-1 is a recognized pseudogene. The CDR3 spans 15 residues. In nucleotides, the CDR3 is TGTGCCAGCAGCAATTGGCCCAGGGATAGTGGGACCCAGTACTTC. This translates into CASSNWPRDSGTQYF.

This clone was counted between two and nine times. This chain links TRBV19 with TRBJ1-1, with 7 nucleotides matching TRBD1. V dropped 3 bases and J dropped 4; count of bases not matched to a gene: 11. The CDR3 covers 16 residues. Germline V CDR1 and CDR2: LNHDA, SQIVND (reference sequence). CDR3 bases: TGTGCCAGTAGTATGTCGCGAGGCAGGGGGTCCACTGAAGCTTTCTTT. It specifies CASSMSRGRGSTEAFF.

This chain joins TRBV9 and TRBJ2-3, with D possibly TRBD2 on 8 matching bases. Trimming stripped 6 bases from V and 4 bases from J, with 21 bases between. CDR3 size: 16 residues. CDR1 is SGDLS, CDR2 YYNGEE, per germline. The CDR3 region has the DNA TGTGCCAGCAACCCGACTAGCGCCAGGGGGGCAGATACGCAGTATTTT. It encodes CASNPTSARGADTQYF.

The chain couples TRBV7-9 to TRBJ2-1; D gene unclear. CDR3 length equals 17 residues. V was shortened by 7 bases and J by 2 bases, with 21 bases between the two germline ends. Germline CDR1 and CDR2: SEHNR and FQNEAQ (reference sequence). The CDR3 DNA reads TGTGCCAGCATCCCAGGCCCGTTCTTGAACGCCTACAATGAGCAGTTCTTC. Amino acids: CASIPGPFLNAYNEQFF.